This TCR beta chain comes out of a study of cytomegalovirus exposure and HLA in healthy donors. The CDR3 contains 12 residues. From germline, CDR1 is GTSNPN and CDR2 SVGIG (reference sequence). V lost 2 bases to trimming and J lost 12 bases; unmatched junction nucleotides: 6. Study results and caveats: Most TCR beta V segments were productive about 90% or about 30% of the time in an earlier analysis. It has been reported that TCR beta sequences accurately predicted the HLA-A and HLA-B alleles of most subjects.

In regard to this clone: Its antigen is not identified.

The PCR was carried out with 60 Vbeta primers and 13 Jbeta primers. TCRdb keeps only in-frame clones here, not all; method: immunoSEQ multiplex PCR. The profile shows 99,000 or so clones, around 76% of them singletons. The genes are TRBV30 and TRBJ2-1, with 8 bases that match TRBD2. The sequencing sample was made of PBMCs. The receptor comes from a middle-aged man in good health and CMV-seropositive. The CDR3 nucleotides are TGTGCCTGGAGTTCGGGGGGGGCAGGGCAGTTCTTC. Encoded protein: CAWSSGGAGQFF.